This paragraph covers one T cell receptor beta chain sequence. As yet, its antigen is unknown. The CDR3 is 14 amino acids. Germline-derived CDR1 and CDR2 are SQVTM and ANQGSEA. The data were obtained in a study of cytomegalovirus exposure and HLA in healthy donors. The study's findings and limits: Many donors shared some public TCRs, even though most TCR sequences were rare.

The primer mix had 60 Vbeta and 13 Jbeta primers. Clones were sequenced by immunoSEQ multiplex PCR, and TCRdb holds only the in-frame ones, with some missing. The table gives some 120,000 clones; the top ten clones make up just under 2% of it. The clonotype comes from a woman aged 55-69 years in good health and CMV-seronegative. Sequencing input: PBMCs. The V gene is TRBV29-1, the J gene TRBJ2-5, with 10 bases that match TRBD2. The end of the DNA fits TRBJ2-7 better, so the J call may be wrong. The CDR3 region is CSVAKREGRYEQYF. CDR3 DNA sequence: TGCAGCGTTGCCAAGCGGGAGGGCCGTTACGAGCAGTACTTC.